Each of the 15 T cell receptor beta chains below was sequenced from the same sample in a study of Tregs in tolerant kidney transplant recipients (dated by TCRdb to about 2019). The library relied on the immunoSEQ multiplex PCR assay. TCRdb took over this immuneACCESS table, retaining in-frame rearrangements with V and J assigned. Such tables are incomplete; in checked studies, under half of the missing clones stem from an unresolved V gene, and the remainder is unexplained. The sample's table covers roughly 5,600 clones. The top ten clonotypes cover under 8.5% of the sample. Related donors were used in the transplants with nonmyeloablative bone marrow transplantation, and mixed chimerism was transient in the human trials. Material: CD4+ T cells from blood (PBMCs), obtained about 15 months after the transplant. These receptors were collected from a human patient who received a combined kidney and bone marrow transplant. Some T cells seen after a transplant may have their origin in the graft donor.

On this clone: Coverage ceases 3 residues before the CDR3 finishes, and the germline J gene fills in the end. This chain uses TRBV15 with TRBJ2-7; D not certain. This CDR3 is 13 amino acids long. The ends were cut back, 3 bases at V and 6 bases at J, with 12 bases in the middle. Germline CDR1 reads LNHNV; CDR2 reads YYDKDF (reference sequence). CDR3 loop: CATSSIRVREQYF. CDR3 bases read: TGTGCCACCAGCAGCATCCGGGTCCGCGAG.

As for this clone: The sequence runs out 3 residues before the end of the CDR3; the remainder is reconstructed from the germline J gene. J is TRBJ2-1 and V is TRBV20-1; 12 positions match TRBD2. Looked up from germline, CDR1 is DFQATT and CDR2 is SNEGSKA (reference sequence). CDR3 size: 16 residues. Trimming took 4 bases from V and 6 from J; bases not matched to a gene: 10. Incomplete CDR3 DNA: TGCAGTGCTACCCACCTAGCGGGAGGGCCGGGCAATGAG. As protein: CSATHLAGGPGNE. The whole CDR3 reads CSATHLAGGPGNEQFF.

Frequency places this clone as medium-sized. With the read ending 3 residues before the CDR3 end, the germline J gene is used to fill in that end. This chain uses TRBV18 with TRBJ2-3, with 15 bases matching TRBD2. The CDR3 covers 16 residues. CDR1 is KGHSH and CDR2 is LQKENI in the germline V gene. The V gene end was trimmed by 3 bases and the J gene end by 6 bases; junction bases not matched to a gene: 4. The CDR3 region is CASSPRTSGRADTQYF. The covered CDR3 bases are TGTGCCAGCTCACCTCGGACTAGCGGGAGGGCGGATACG.

On this clone itself: The read falls 3 residues short of the CDR3 end, and the missing part is taken from the germline J gene. This rearrangement joins TRBV29-1 to TRBJ1-5; D is unclear. V was shortened by 0 bases and J by 0 bases, with 9 bases between the two germline ends. This CDR3 has 15 amino acids. Germline V gene data show CDR1 as SQVTM and CDR2 as ANQGSEA. CDR3 DNA, as far as it was read: TGCAGCGTTGAAGATTCGAGGGCTAGCAATCAGCCC. This codes for CSVEDSRASNQP. The complete CDR3 reads CSVEDSRASNQPQHF.

Worth noting for this clone: The junction departs from the called germline gene at one end, perhaps through a read error. The read falls 3 residues short of the CDR3 end, and the missing part is taken from the germline J gene. The chain recombines TRBV4-2 with TRBJ2-3; TRBD2 agrees at 13 bases. The germline V gene has CDR1 LGHNA and CDR2 YNFKEQ. This CDR3 is 16 amino acids long. This chain's CDR3 is CASSQALAGGLDTQYF. The sequenced part of the CDR3 DNA is TGCGCCAGCAGCCAAGCACTAGCGGGAGGGTTAGATACG.

Comments on this clone: The sequenced fragment ends 3 residues before the CDR3 boundary, so the rest is inferred from the germline J gene. This chain connects TRBV5-6 to TRBJ1-4, with D possibly being TRBD1 (6 bases). The V gene's germline CDR1 is SGHDT and CDR2 YYEEEE. CDR3 length: 15 residues. The V and J ends lost 2 bases and 8 bases respectively, with 16 bases between them. CDR3 DNA, as far as it was read: TGTGCCAGCAGCTTCATGACAGGAAAAGAGGAAAAA. Translating gives CASSFMTGKEEK. The entire CDR3 protein reads CASSFMTGKEEKLFF. The variable domain in full, with the rest retrieved from reference TRBV5-6 and TRBJ1-4, is DAGVTQSPTHLIKTRGQQVTLRCSPKSGHDTVSWYQQALGQGPQFIFQYYEEEERQRGNFPDRFSGHQFPNYSSELNVNALLLGDSALYLCASSFMTGKEEKLFFGSGTQLSVL.

On this clone: The read is 3 residues too short to cover the CDR3 end, so that end is filled in from the germline J gene. The chain joins TRBV2 to TRBJ1-2; 9 bases fit TRBD1. In germline, CDR1 is SNHLY, CDR2 FYNNEI. The length of the CDR3 is 12 residues. J lost 6 bases, V lost 5 bases, and 1 base had no gene match. CDR3 region: CASSRQGDGYTF. CDR3 DNA, as far as it was read: TGTGCCAGCAGTCGACAGGGGGATGGC. Together with reference TRBV2 and TRBJ1-2, the CDR3 gives the full variable domain: EPEVTQTPSHQVTQMGQEVILRCVPISNHLYFYWYRQILGQKVEFLVSFYNNEISEKSEIFDDQFSVERPDGSNFTLKIRSTKLEDSAMYFCASSRQGDGYTFGSGTRLTVV.

Note on this clone: The DNA ends 3 residues before the CDR3 does, and the rest of the CDR3 is filled in from the germline J gene. This chain connects TRBV5-8 to TRBJ2-1; no firm D call. V lost 0 bases and J 4 bases, leaving 11 bases between the germline ends. CDR3 length: 15 residues. Germline V CDR1 and CDR2: SGHTS, YDEGEE. The CDR3 sequence is CASSLEGLGYNEQFF. The sequenced part of the CDR3 DNA is TGTGCCAGCAGCTTGGAAGGTTTAGGGTACAATGAG.

As regards this clone: The read stops 3 residues short of the end of the CDR3; the missing end is completed from the germline J gene. The J gene is TRBJ1-3, the V gene TRBV19; a weak D match, TRBD1 (6 bases). Germline-derived CDR1 and CDR2 are LNHDA and SQIVND (reference sequence). V lost 3 bases and J lost 1, with 10 bases in between. This CDR3 contains 15 residues. This CDR3 is CASSIGDISGNTIYF. Partial CDR3 DNA: TGTGCCAGTAGTATCGGGGACATTTCTGGAAACACC.

A word on this clone: The CDR3 end falls 3 residues outside the read, so it is completed with the germline J gene. This sequence joins TRBV18 and TRBJ1-5; the D is unclear. The V gene's germline CDR1 is KGHSH and CDR2 LQKENI. The CDR3 has 12 amino acids. The ends were cut back, 0 bases at V and 7 bases at J, with 4 bases in the middle. CDR3 loop: CASSPPQQPQHF. The CDR3 bases that were read are TGTGCCAGCTCACCACCGCAGCAGCCC. Filled out from reference TRBV18 and TRBJ1-5, the complete variable domain reads NAGVMQNPRHLVRRRGQEARLRCSPMKGHSHVYWYRQLPEEGLKFMVYLQKENIIDESGMPKERFSAEFPKEGPSILRIQQVVRGDSAAYFCASSPPQQPQHFGDGTRLSIL.

With regard to this clone: The read is 3 residues too short to cover the CDR3 end, so that end is filled in from the germline J gene. This chain connects TRBV7-8 to TRBJ1-5, with D possibly TRBD1 on 5 matching bases. The CDR3 is 15 amino acids. The germline V and J ends were trimmed by 1 base and 3 bases, with 10 bases remaining between them. The germline gives CDR1 SGHVS, CDR2 FQNEAQ. The CDR3 bases that were read are TGTGCCAGCAGCTTAGGGGGCACGTACAATCAGCCC. Its protein product is CASSLGGTYNQP. The whole CDR3 reads CASSLGGTYNQPQHF.

Concerning this clone itself: The DNA ends 3 residues before the CDR3 does, and the rest of the CDR3 is filled in from the germline J gene. The gene calls are TRBV9 and TRBJ2-3; D is perhaps TRBD2 (6 bases). The CDR3 sequence is 14 residues long. Looked up from germline, CDR1 is SGDLS and CDR2 is YYNGEE. The germline V and J ends were trimmed by 7 bases and 0 bases, with 12 bases remaining between them. This CDR3 reads CASRSGLSTDTQYF. The covered CDR3 bases are TGTGCCAGCCGTAGCGGACTCAGCACAGATACG. The full variable domain, rest sourced from reference TRBV9 and TRBJ2-3, is DSGVTQTPKHLITATGQRVTLRCSPRSGDLSVYWYQQSLDQGLQFLIQYYNGEERAKGNILERFSAQQFPDLHSELNLSSLELGDSALYFCASRSGLSTDTQYFGPGTRLTVL.

This clone is classed as large (0.1 to 1%) by frequency. The CDR3 is cut off 3 residues early in the read; its end comes from the germline J gene. The chain couples TRBV10-3 to TRBJ1-5; D is undetermined. The CDR3 totals 13 residues. V was clipped by 3 bases and J by 6 bases, with 9 bases between them. The germline V gene encodes CDR1 ENHRY and CDR2 SYGVKD. The part of the CDR3 DNA that was read is TGTGCCATCAGTGAATCGACAAGTCAGCCC. Its translation: CAISESTSQP. The full CDR3 is CAISESTSQPQHF.

A remark on this clone: The read comes to an end 3 residues before the CDR3 does, leaving the germline J gene to fill in the end. V usage is TRBV7-8 and J usage is TRBJ1-2; TRBD1 matches 7 bases. Germline V gene lookup returns CDR1 SGHVS and CDR2 FQNEAQ. The length of the CDR3 is 12 residues. V trimming: 5 bases; J trimming: 7 bases; junction bases outside the gene matches: 4. The sequenced CDR3 bases are TGTGCCAGCAGCGTTTACAGGGGTGGC. It codes for CASSVYRGG. The CDR3, in full, reads CASSVYRGGYTF. The full variable domain, completed using reference TRBV7-8 and TRBJ1-2, is GAGVSQSPRYKVAKRGQDVALRCDPISGHVSLFWYQQALGQGPEFLTYFQNEAQLDKSGLPSDRFFAERPEGSVSTLKIQRTQQEDSAVYLCASSVYRGGYTFGSGTRLTVV.

This clone is classed as medium-sized by frequency. The read is 3 residues too short to cover the CDR3 end, so that end is filled in from the germline J gene. V and J are TRBV30 and TRBJ1-6; D is perhaps TRBD1 (5 bases). The CDR3 is 16 residues long. Trimming removed 5 bases from V and 0 bases from J, with 14 bases in between. Germline CDR1 is GTSNPN and CDR2 is SVGIG (reference sequence). Incomplete CDR3 DNA: TGTGCCTGGGGACAAAGGCTGACCTCCTATAATTCACCC. It yields the protein CAWGQRLTSYNSP. The entire CDR3 reads CAWGQRLTSYNSPLHF.